This T cell receptor (beta chain) stems from a study of cytomegalovirus exposure and HLA in healthy donors. V dropped 2 bases and J dropped 9; count of bases not matched to a gene: 6. The CDR3 contains 15 residues. Germline lookup yields CDR1 LNHDA and CDR2 SQIVND (reference sequence). This cohort consisted of healthy bone marrow donors. There are many counts of this clone. PCR used 60 Vbeta primers and 13 Jbeta primers. Profiling relied on immunoSEQ multiplex PCR, and the TCRdb table lists in-frame clones only, not all of them. The sample carries some 180,000 clones, roughly a tenth recorded once. Sequencing was carried out using PBMCs. This TCR came from a woman in her 30s in good health and CMV-seropositive. This chain joins TRBV19 and TRBJ2-1; 11 bases agree with TRBD2. CDR3 nucleotides: TGTGCCAGTAGTATATCGACTAGCGGGACAATTGAGCAGTTCTTC. This sequence encodes CASSISTSGTIEQFF. The variable domain in full, with the rest retrieved from reference TRBV19 and TRBJ2-1, is DGGITQSPKYLFRKEGQNVTLSCEQNLNHDAMYWYRQDPGQGLRLIYYSQIVNDFQKGDIAEGYSVSREKKESFPLTVTSAQKNPTAFYLCASSISTSGTIEQFFGPGTRLTVL.